Listed below are T cell receptor beta chains from one sample, sequenced in a study of chemoradiotherapy in HPV16-positive cancers. TCRdb keeps only in-frame clones here, not all; method: immunoSEQ multiplex PCR. The profile shows under 2,500 clones, about 81% of them singletons. This material consisted of tumor tissue, taken from a patient who underwent chemoradiotherapy. These TCRs come from a human donor with HPV-associated anogenital cancer. CDR3s include the opening cysteine and the closing phenylalanine or tryptophan. The D gene is left open where the match is weak. Only some rows state a clone size, as once, few, many or a class for expanded clones.

d_call j_call v_call clone_size cdr3_nt cdr3_aa
NA TRBJ2-5 TRBV5-5 NA TGTGCCAGCAGCTTGTGGGGTGGGGTTGGGGAGACCCAGTACTTC CASSLWGGVGETQYF
NA TRBJ2-3 TRBV19 NA NA CASSIFFGAGTDTQYF
NA TRBJ2-1 TRBV5-1 NA TGCGCCAGCAGCTTCTCGGGCTCCTACAATGAGCAGTTCTTC CASSFSGSYNEQFF
TRBD2 TRBJ2-1 TRBV7-3 NA TGTGCCAGCAGCCCCACGGGGGGTAGGAATGAGCAGTTCTTC CASSPTGGRNEQFF
NA TRBJ1-1 TRBV27 NA TGTGCCAGCAGTGATCAGGGTAGTATTCCTTTCTTT CASSDQGSIPFF
NA TRBJ1-6 TRBV14 NA TGTGCCAGCAGCCTCCTCCACGGGAATTCACCCCTCCACTTT CASSLLHGNSPLHF
NA TRBJ1-6 TRBV21-1 NA TGTGCCAGCAGCAAAGGGGACCACAGGGTCGGGGTTTCACCCCTCCACTTT CASSKGDHRVGVSPLHF
NA TRBJ2-7 TRBV2 NA TGTGCCAGCAGTGAAAGTTTTAGGGCCTACGAGCAGTACTTC CASSESFRAYEQYF
NA TRBJ1-2 TRBV20-1 NA TGCAGTGCCCCCGGGGGCTACACCTTC CSAPGGYTF
NA TRBJ1-1 TRBV10-3 NA TGTGCCGTAACCGCAACAGGGAAAGGAGCTGAAGCTTTCTTT CAVTATGKGAEAFF
NA TRBJ2-7 TRBV5-1 NA TGCGCCAGCAGCTTGGAAGGGAACGAGCAGTACTTC CASSLEGNEQYF
NA TRBJ2-1 TRBV28 NA TGTGCCAGCAGCTCAGGGTGGGTCGGTGAGCAGTTCTTC CASSSGWVGEQFF
NA TRBJ1-1 TRBV6-1 NA TGTGCCAGCAGTGAAGGACGGGACACTGAAGCTTTCTTT CASSEGRDTEAFF
NA TRBJ1-3 TRBV5-1 NA TGCGCCAGCAGCGGAGGGAACTCTGGAAACACCATATATTTT CASSGGNSGNTIYF
TRBD1 TRBJ1-2 TRBV6-5 NA TGTGCCAGCAGTTACAAGGGGGACAGGGGGCTTGATGGCTACACCTTC CASSYKGDRGLDGYTF
NA TRBJ1-2 TRBV11-2 NA TGTGCCAGCAGCTTAGGGGGGGGATCTAACTATGGCTACACCTTC CASSLGGGSNYGYTF
NA TRBJ2-3 TRBV15 NA TGTGCCACCAGCATGAGGGCCACAGATACGCAGTATTTT CATSMRATDTQYF
NA TRBJ2-7 TRBV30 NA TGTGCCTTCCGGGATTACCACTACGAGCAGTACTTC CAFRDYHYEQYF
TRBD2 TRBJ2-7 TRBV4-2 NA TGTGCCAGCAGCGGGCAGCGGGGCCCCTACGAGCAGTACTTC CASSGQRGPYEQYF
NA TRBJ2-4 TRBV6-1 NA TGTGCCAGCACCCTCCCGGGGATTCAGTACTTC CASTLPGIQYF
NA TRBJ1-2 TRBV20-1 once TGCAGCTCTCCGAACTATGGCTACACCTTC CSSPNYGYTF
NA TRBJ2-3 TRBV19 NA TGTGCCAGCCGGGTAGGTAGCACAGATACGCAGTATTTT CASRVGSTDTQYF
TRBD1 TRBJ2-2 TRBV18 NA TGTGCCAGCTCACCTACGGGACAGGGAGGAACCGGGGAGCTGTTTTTT CASSPTGQGGTGELFF
TRBD1 TRBJ1-2 TRBV4-1 NA TGCGCCAGCAGCCAAGCGATGTGGACAGGAACTAACTATGGCTACACCTTC CASSQAMWTGTNYGYTF
TRBD1 TRBJ1-6 TRBV6-1 once TGTGCCAGCGGGGGGACAGGGGGCAGGTCACCCCTCCACTTT CASGGTGGRSPLHF
NA TRBJ1-4 TRBV28 NA TGTGCCAGCAGTTTATTAGCGTTTGAAAAACTGTTTTTT CASSLLAFEKLFF
NA TRBJ2-3 TRBV9 NA TGTGCCAGCAGCGCAAGACCGGGAGCGAGCACAGATACGCAGTATTTT CASSARPGASTDTQYF
NA TRBJ1-2 TRBV7-8 NA TGTGCCAGCAGCATAGATCGACCGGGCGACTATGGCTACACCTTC CASSIDRPGDYGYTF
NA TRBJ2-2 TRBV5-1 NA TGCGCCAGCAGCTTGACGAACACCGGGGAGCTGTTTTTT CASSLTNTGELFF
NA TRBJ1-5 TRBV2 NA TGTGCCAGCGTCATTGAGGGGGGCCGCAATCAGCCCCAGCATTTT CASVIEGGRNQPQHF
NA TRBJ2-1 TRBV6-6 NA TGTGCCAGCAGGGGACTGGACAATGAGCAGTTCTTC CASRGLDNEQFF
NA TRBJ1-2 TRBV15 NA TGTGCCACCAGCAGAGGAGAGGGGAGCTATGGCTACACCTTC CATSRGEGSYGYTF
TRBD1 TRBJ1-4 TRBV27 NA TGTGCCAGCAGTTGGGACAGTCGTAATGAAAAACTGTTTTTT CASSWDSRNEKLFF
NA TRBJ2-2 TRBV2 NA TGTGCCAGCAGTGCCGGGATTGGGGCCGGGGAGCTGTTTTTT CASSAGIGAGELFF
TRBD2 TRBJ2-5 TRBV14 NA TGTGCCAGCAGCCAGAGACTAGCGGGAGGGGAGACCCAGTACTTC CASSQRLAGGETQYF
TRBD2 TRBJ2-1 TRBV5-1 few TGCGCCACTTCGGGACTAGCGTCCTCCTACAATGAGCAGTTCTTC CATSGLASSYNEQFF
NA TRBJ2-6 TRBV29-1 once TGCAGCATTATGAAGTTTGGGGCCAACGTCCTGACTTTC CSIMKFGANVLTF
TRBD1 TRBJ2-4 TRBV6-1 NA TGTGCCAGCAGTTGGGACAGGGAAACCAAAAACATTCAGTACTTC CASSWDRETKNIQYF
NA TRBJ2-3 TRBV27 NA TGTGCCAGCAGTCCTTGGGGGACAGATACGCAGTATTTT CASSPWGTDTQYF
TRBD2 TRBJ2-1 TRBV4-2 once TGTGCCAGCAGCCAAGAGGGAGGGGACAATGAGCAGTTCTTC CASSQEGGDNEQFF
TRBD1 TRBJ2-5 TRBV9 NA TGTGCCAGCAGCGGTGGACAGGGGGCGGGAGAGACCCAGTACTTC CASSGGQGAGETQYF
NA TRBJ1-4 TRBV11-2 NA TGTGCCAGCAGCTTAGATGGAATAAATGAAAAACTGTTTTTT CASSLDGINEKLFF
TRBD1 TRBJ2-2 TRBV29-1 few TGCAGCGTACGCGGACAGGGTGCCGGGGAGCTGTTTTTT CSVRGQGAGELFF
NA TRBJ2-5 TRBV29-1 NA TGCAGCGTTGCTAGTTTCCGCCAAGAGACCCAGTACTTC CSVASFRQETQYF
NA TRBJ2-1 TRBV10-1 NA TGCGCCAGCAGTGAACCCCCTCTCCGCCGCTCCTACAATGAGCAGTTCTTC CASSEPPLRRSYNEQFF
NA TRBJ2-5 TRBV5-4 NA TGTGCCAGCAGCAGGGAGGCCGAGACCCAGTACTTC CASSREAETQYF
TRBD1 TRBJ2-5 TRBV12-5 NA TGTGCTAGTGGCTATTCTCAGGGGGCGCGCCAAGAGACCCAGTACTTC CASGYSQGARQETQYF
NA TRBJ2-3 TRBV7-8 NA TGTGCCAGCAGCCCGATCCGGAGAGGGCCGGGCACAGATACGCAGTATTTT CASSPIRRGPGTDTQYF
NA TRBJ1-2 TRBV5-1 NA TGCGCCAGCAGCCCGGAGACATCCGTAGGCTACACCTTC CASSPETSVGYTF
NA TRBJ2-2 TRBV2 NA TGTGCCAGCAGTTCAGGGGGGCCTAACACCGGGGAGCTGTTTTTT CASSSGGPNTGELFF